What follows are 18 T cell receptor beta chains derived from one specimen sequenced in a study of Ad26.COV2.S vaccination and SARS-CoV-2 variants. Treatment meaning: around 19 received Ad26.COV2.S at low or high dose, single or two shots; 5 received placebo; per-sample allocation not given. Samples came from day 63 after the first vaccine or placebo injection. The protocol was immunoSEQ multiplex PCR, while the TCRdb copy is restricted to in-frame clones and leaves out a portion. The repertoire holds some 240,000 clones, with around 85% as singletons. Material: peripheral blood, obtained in a trial of Ad26.COV2.S vaccine versus placebo. The receptors shown here come from a person between 18 and 65 years old who received the Ad26.COV2.S COVID-19 vaccine or a placebo.

The chain joins TRBV6-2 or TRBV6-3 to TRBJ2-5, with TRBD2 identical over 9 bases. Looked up from germline, CDR1 is MNHEY and CDR2 is SVGEGT. This CDR3 is built from 15 residues. J lost 5 bases, V lost 4 bases, and 8 bases had no gene match. The CDR3 sequence is CASSFGTSPGETQYF. The CDR3 DNA follows: TGTGCCAGCAGTTTCGGGACTAGCCCGGGCGAGACCCAGTACTTC.

The rearrangement links TRBV3-1 (or the pseudogene TRBV3-2) to TRBJ2-3, with D perhaps matching TRBD1 or TRBD2 (5 bases each). CDR3 length: 14 amino acids. The germline V gene has CDR1 LGHDT and CDR2 YNNKEL (reference sequence). Deletions cut 0 bases from V and 9 bases from J, with 13 bases between. The CDR3 here is CASSQEYGGDTQYF. In DNA form, the CDR3 reads TGTGCCAGCAGCCAAGAGTATGGGGGAGACACGCAGTATTTT.

The CDR3 protein is CASSQVRLALGDTQYF. In DNA, the CDR3 is TGTGCCAGCAGCCAAGTCCGACTAGCCCTAGGAGATACGCAGTATTTT. The J gene is TRBJ2-3, the V gene TRBV3-1 (or the pseudogene TRBV3-2); TRBD2 matches at 7 bases. The V segment lost 1 base and the J segment 5 bases; nucleotides outside the gene matches: 9. Germline CDR1 and CDR2: LGHDT and YNNKEL (reference sequence). This CDR3 comprises 16 residues.

This sequence joins TRBV5-1 and TRBJ2-5, with D uncertain. The ends were cut back, 6 bases at V and 5 bases at J, with 8 bases in the middle. The CDR3 is 11 residues long. CDR1 SGHRS and CDR2 YFSETQ come from the germline V gene. The CDR3 protein is CASKFSETQYF. CDR3 bases: TGCGCCAGCAAGTTTTCTGAGACCCAGTACTTC.

This clone was seen only once. CDR3 protein: CASSPAAPGSGANVLTF. The CDR3 region has the DNA TGCGCCAGCAGCCCGGCTGCGCCGGGGTCTGGGGCCAACGTCCTGACTTTC. The chain is built from TRBV4-1 and TRBJ2-6, with D tentatively TRBD2 (5 bases). The CDR3 spans 17 residues. CDR1 MGHRA and CDR2 YSYEKL come from the germline V gene. V lost 4 bases and J 1 base, leaving 14 bases between the germline ends.

This clone was detected once. The chain employs TRBV5-1 and TRBJ1-2; TRBD1 matches at 9 bases. This CDR3 has 14 amino acids. V shed 2 bases, J shed 2 bases, and the junction held 1 base outside the gene matches. Germline-derived CDR1 and CDR2 are SGHRS and YFSETQ. The CDR3: CASSFGQGNYGYTF. The CDR3 DNA sequence: TGCGCCAGCAGCTTCGGACAGGGGAACTATGGCTACACCTTC.

V and J are TRBV9 and TRBJ2-2; TRBD1 might be the D (6 bases). This CDR3 comprises 17 residues. Per the germline V gene, CDR1 is SGDLS and CDR2 is YYNGEE. Trimming removed 1 base from V and 4 bases from J, with 17 bases in between. The CDR3 here is CASSVSRGQGCTGELFF. The CDR3 DNA reads TGTGCCAGCAGCGTATCCAGGGGTCAGGGCTGCACCGGGGAGCTGTTTTTT.

This CDR3 is CASSSSAGLYNYGYTF. CDR3 nucleotides: TGTGCCAGCAGCTCCTCCGCGGGCCTCTATAACTATGGCTACACCTTC. The chain has TRBV9 and TRBJ1-2; D is ambiguous. This CDR3 has 16 amino acids. V was trimmed by 4 bases and J by 1 base, leaving 17 bases between them. CDR1 is SGDLS and CDR2 is YYNGEE in the germline V gene.

This CDR3 reads CASSIQGQGVYGYTF. The CDR3 bases are TGTGCCAGTAGTATACAGGGACAGGGGGTATATGGCTACACCTTC. This rearrangement joins TRBV19 to TRBJ1-2; 11 bases are a match to TRBD1. The trim removed 2 bases at V and 5 bases at J, leaving 4 bases unmatched. The CDR3 has 15 residues. Germline V gives CDR1 LNHDA, CDR2 SQIVND (reference sequence). Full variable domain (missing parts from reference TRBV19 and TRBJ1-2): DGGITQSPKYLFRKEGQNVTLSCEQNLNHDAMYWYRQDPGQGLRLIYYSQIVNDFQKGDIAEGYSVSREKKESFPLTVTSAQKNPTAFYLCASSIQGQGVYGYTFGSGTRLTVV.

This clone has more than one count but fewer than ten. The rearrangement uses TRBV6-2 or TRBV6-3 and TRBJ1-2; TRBD1 is a possible D gene (6 bases). CDR3 length: 15 amino acids. Germline loops: CDR1 MNHEY, CDR2 SVGEGT. V dropped 3 bases and J dropped 8 bases, with 19 bases sitting between them. CDR3 region: CASSYTPPGVDGYTF. The CDR3 DNA reads TGTGCCAGCAGTTATACCCCCCCAGGGGTAGACGGCTACACCTTC.

This sequence joins TRBV1 and TRBJ2-7; TRBD2 is the table's D call, not checked against the DNA. TRBV1 has pseudogene status. The CDR3 totals 15 residues. CDR3 protein: CTSTTGTSGIYEQYV. In DNA, the CDR3 is TGCACCAGCACCACGGGGACTAGCGGGATATACGAGCAGTACGTC.

The chain links TRBV21-1 to TRBJ2-7. TRBV21-1 is a pseudogene segment. This CDR3 region has 14 residues. The chain's CDR3 is CASSNSGCSHEQYV. Here the CDR3 DNA reads TGTGCCAGCAGCAATTCAGGATGTAGCCACGAGCAGTACGTC.

The chain combines TRBV28 with TRBJ2-1; a weak D match, TRBD1 (6 bases). The CDR3 runs to 11 residues. Germline V gene lookup returns CDR1 MDHEN and CDR2 SYDVKM. V lost 3 bases and J 14 bases, leaving 11 bases between the germline ends. CDR3 residues: CASSFDRQEFF. The CDR3 DNA reads TGTGCCAGCAGTTTCGACAGGCAGGAGTTCTTC.

This clone appeared a single time. V and J are TRBV19 and TRBJ2-3; 7 bases map to TRBD2. This CDR3 has 15 residues. V lost 5 bases to trimming and J lost 3 bases; unmatched junction nucleotides: 8. Germline V gene sequence: CDR1 LNHDA, CDR2 SQIVND (reference sequence). This CDR3 is CASSAGRPGTDTQYF. As DNA, the CDR3 is TGTGCCAGTAGTGCCGGGAGGCCTGGGACAGATACGCAGTATTTT. Drawing the rest from reference TRBV19 and TRBJ2-3, the complete variable domain is DGGITQSPKYLFRKEGQNVTLSCEQNLNHDAMYWYRQDPGQGLRLIYYSQIVNDFQKGDIAEGYSVSREKKESFPLTVTSAQKNPTAFYLCASSAGRPGTDTQYFGPGTRLTVL.

The gene calls are TRBV2 and TRBJ2-7; possible D gene TRBD1, 5 bases. The CDR3 contains 14 residues. Germline loops: CDR1 SNHLY, CDR2 FYNNEI. The V end was cut by 4 bases, the J end by 0 bases, with 10 bases between. The CDR3 bases are TGTGCCAGCAGTGCCCGACAGTACTCCTACGAGCAGTACTTC. Translating it yields CASSARQYSYEQYF.

This chain uses TRBV9 with TRBJ2-1; possible D gene TRBD2, 5 bases. The germline CDR1 and CDR2 sequences are SGDLS and YYNGEE. The CDR3 runs 16 residues. Between the trimmed V and J ends, which lost 3 bases and 6 bases, there was a span of 19 bases. Here the CDR3 DNA reads TGTGCCAGCAGCGCGGGGTCAAGACTAACCGGCAATGAGCAGTTCTTC. Amino acids: CASSAGSRLTGNEQFF.

The chain combines TRBV6-5 with TRBJ1-1; no clear D gene. The V and J ends lost 2 bases and 4 bases respectively, with 14 bases between them. There are 15 residues in the CDR3. CDR1 MNHEY and CDR2 SVGAGI come from the germline V gene. CDR3 DNA sequence: TGTGCCAGCAGTTACAGGGATGGCAGGCCCACTGAAGCTTTCTTT. Its translation: CASSYRDGRPTEAFF.

The chain couples TRBV4-3 to TRBJ2-2; D uncertain. This CDR3 has 14 residues. V was shortened by 2 bases and J by 6 bases, with 10 bases between the two germline ends. The germline CDR1 and CDR2 sequences are LGHNA and YSLEER. CDR3 DNA sequence: TGCGCCAGCAGCCAACTATTACGTGCCGGGGAGCTGTTTTTT. Encoded protein: CASSQLLRAGELFF.